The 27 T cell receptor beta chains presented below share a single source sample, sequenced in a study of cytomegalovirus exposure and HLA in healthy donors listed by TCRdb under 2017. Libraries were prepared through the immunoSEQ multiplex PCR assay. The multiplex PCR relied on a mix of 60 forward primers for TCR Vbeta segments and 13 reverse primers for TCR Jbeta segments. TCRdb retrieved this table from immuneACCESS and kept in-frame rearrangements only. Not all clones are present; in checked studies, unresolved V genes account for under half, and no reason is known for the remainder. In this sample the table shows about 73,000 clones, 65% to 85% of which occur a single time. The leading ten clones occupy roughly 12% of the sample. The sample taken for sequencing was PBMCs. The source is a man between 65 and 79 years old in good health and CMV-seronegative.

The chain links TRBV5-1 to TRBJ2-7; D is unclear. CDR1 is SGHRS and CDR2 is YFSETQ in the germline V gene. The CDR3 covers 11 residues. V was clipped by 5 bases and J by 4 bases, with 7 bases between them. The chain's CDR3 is CASRSEYEQYF. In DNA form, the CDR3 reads TGCGCCAGCAGGTCCGAGTACGAGCAGTACTTC.

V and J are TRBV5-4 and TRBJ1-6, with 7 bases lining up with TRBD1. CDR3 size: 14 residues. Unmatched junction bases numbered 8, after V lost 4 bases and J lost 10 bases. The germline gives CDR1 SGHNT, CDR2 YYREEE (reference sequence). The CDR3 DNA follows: TGTGCCAGCAGCCCTCGACAGGGAGGCTCACCCCTCCACTTT. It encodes CASSPRQGGSPLHF. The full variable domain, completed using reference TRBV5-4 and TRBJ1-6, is ETGVTQSPTHLIKTRGQQVTLRCSSQSGHNTVSWYQQALGQGPQFIFQYYREEENGRGNFPPRFSGLQFPNYSSELNVNALELDDSALYLCASSPRQGGSPLHFGNGTRLTVT.

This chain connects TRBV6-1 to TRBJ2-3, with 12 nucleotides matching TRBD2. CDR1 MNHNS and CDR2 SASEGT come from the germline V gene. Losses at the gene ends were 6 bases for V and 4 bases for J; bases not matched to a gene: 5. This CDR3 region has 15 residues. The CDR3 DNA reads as TGTGCCAGCAGCACGCTAGCGGGGGGGCCAGATACGCAGTATTTT. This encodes CASSTLAGGPDTQYF.

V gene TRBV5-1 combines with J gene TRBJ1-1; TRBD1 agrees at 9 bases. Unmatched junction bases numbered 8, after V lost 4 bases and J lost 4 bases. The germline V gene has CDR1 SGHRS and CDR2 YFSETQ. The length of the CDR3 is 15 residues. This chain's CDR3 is CASSAARTGATEAFF. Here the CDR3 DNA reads TGCGCCAGCAGCGCGGCTCGGACAGGGGCCACTGAAGCTTTCTTT.

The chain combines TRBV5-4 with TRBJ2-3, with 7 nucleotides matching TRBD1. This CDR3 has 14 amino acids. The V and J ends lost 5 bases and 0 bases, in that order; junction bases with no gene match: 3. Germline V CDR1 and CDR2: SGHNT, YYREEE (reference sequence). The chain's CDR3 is CASRTGQSTDTQYF. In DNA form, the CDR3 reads TGTGCCAGCAGGACGGGACAGAGCACAGATACGCAGTATTTT.

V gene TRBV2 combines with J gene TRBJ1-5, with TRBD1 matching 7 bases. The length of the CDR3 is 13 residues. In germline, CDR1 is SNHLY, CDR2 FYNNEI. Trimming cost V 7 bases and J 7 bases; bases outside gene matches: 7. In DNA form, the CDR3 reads TGTGCCAGCATGAAGGGGGCTGAACAGCCCCAGCATTTT. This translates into CASMKGAEQPQHF.

The CDR3 is CAAGGRGIKMNTEAFF. The CDR3 DNA reads as TGTGCCGCTGGGGGCAGGGGAATTAAAATGAACACTGAAGCTTTCTTT. J is TRBJ1-1 and V is TRBV28, with TRBD1 as a possible D gene (6 bases). In germline, CDR1 is MDHEN, CDR2 SYDVKM. The CDR3 has 16 amino acids. The V gene lost 11 bases and the J gene lost 0 bases, with 22 bases spanning the gap.

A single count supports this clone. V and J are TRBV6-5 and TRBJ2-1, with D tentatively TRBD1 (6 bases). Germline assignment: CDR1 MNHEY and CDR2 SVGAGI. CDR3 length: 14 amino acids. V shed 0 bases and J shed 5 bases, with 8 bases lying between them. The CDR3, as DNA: TGTGCCAGCAGTTACTCGAGGACAGACAATGAGCAGTTCTTC. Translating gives CASSYSRTDNEQFF.

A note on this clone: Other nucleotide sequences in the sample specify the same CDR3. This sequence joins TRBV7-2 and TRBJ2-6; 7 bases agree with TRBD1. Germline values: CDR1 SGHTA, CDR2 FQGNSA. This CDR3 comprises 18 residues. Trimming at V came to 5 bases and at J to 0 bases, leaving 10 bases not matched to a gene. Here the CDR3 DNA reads TGTGCCAGCAGCCGCGACAGGGTAGACTACTCTGGGGCCAACGTCCTGACTTTC. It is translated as CASSRDRVDYSGANVLTF.

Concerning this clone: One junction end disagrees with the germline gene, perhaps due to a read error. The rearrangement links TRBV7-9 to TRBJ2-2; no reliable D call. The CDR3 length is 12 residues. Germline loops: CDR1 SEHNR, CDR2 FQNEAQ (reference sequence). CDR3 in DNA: TGTTCCAGCAGCTTAGCTACTAGGGAGCTGTTTTTT. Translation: CSSSLATRELFF.

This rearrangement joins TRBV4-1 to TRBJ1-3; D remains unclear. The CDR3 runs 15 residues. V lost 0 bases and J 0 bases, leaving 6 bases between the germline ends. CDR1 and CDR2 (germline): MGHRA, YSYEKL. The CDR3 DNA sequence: TGCGCCAGCAGCCAAGATCAGGTCTCTGGAAACACCATATATTTT. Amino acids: CASSQDQVSGNTIYF.

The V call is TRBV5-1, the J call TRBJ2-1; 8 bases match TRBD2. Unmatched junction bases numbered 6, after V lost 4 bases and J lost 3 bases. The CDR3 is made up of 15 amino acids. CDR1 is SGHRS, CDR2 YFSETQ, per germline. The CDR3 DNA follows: TGCGCCAGCAGCCGTTGGACTAGCAGCTACAATGAGCAGTTCTTC. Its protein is CASSRWTSSYNEQFF.

CDR3 sequence: CASSLSRIFGTNEKLFF. The CDR3 DNA reads TGTGCCAGCTCACTCAGCAGGATCTTCGGTACTAATGAAAAACTGTTTTTT. The V call is TRBV18, the J call TRBJ1-4; D call uncertain. Germline CDR1 and CDR2: KGHSH and LQKENI. V lost 4 bases and J lost 2, with 17 bases in between. This CDR3 has 17 amino acids.

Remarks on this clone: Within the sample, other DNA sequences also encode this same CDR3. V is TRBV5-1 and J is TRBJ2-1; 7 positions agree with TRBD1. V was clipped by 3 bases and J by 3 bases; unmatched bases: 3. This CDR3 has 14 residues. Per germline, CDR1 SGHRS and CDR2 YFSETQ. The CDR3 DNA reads TGCGCCAGCAGCTCGGGACAGAGCTACAATGAGCAGTTCTTC. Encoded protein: CASSSGQSYNEQFF. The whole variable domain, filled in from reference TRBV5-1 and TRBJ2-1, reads KAGVTQTPRYLIKTRGQQVTLSCSPISGHRSVSWYQQTPGQGLQFLFEYFSETQRNKGNFPGRFSGRQFSNSRSEMNVSTLELGDSALYLCASSSGQSYNEQFFGPGTRLTVL.

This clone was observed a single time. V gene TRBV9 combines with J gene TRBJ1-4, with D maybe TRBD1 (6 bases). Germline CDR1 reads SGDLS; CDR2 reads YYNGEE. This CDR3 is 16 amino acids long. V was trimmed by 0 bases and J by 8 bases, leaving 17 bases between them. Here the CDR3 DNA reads TGTGCCAGCAGCGTAGCTGGGGGGGGCTCGCGGGAAAAACTGTTTTTT. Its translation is CASSVAGGGSREKLFF.

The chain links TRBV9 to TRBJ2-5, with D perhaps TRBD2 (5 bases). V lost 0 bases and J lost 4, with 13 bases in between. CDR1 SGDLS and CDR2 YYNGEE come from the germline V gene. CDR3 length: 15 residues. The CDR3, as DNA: TGTGCCAGCAGCGTAGGTATTACCGAGGGAGAGACCCAGTACTTC. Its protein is CASSVGITEGETQYF. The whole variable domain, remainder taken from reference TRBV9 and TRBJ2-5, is DSGVTQTPKHLITATGQRVTLRCSPRSGDLSVYWYQQSLDQGLQFLIQYYNGEERAKGNILERFSAQQFPDLHSELNLSSLELGDSALYFCASSVGITEGETQYFGPGTRLLVL.

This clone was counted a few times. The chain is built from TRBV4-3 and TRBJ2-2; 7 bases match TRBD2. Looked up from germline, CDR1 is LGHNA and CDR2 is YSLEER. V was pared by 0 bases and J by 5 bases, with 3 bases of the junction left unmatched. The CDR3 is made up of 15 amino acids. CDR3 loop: CASSQEGLVTGELFF. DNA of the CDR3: TGCGCCAGCAGCCAAGAAGGACTAGTTACCGGGGAGCTGTTTTTT.

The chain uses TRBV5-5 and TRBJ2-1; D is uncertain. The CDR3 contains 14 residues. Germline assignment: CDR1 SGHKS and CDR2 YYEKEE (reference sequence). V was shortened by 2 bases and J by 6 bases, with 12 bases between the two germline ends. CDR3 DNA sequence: TGTGCCAGCAGCTTAGAGATGTGGGCCAATGAGCAGTTCTTC. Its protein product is CASSLEMWANEQFF.

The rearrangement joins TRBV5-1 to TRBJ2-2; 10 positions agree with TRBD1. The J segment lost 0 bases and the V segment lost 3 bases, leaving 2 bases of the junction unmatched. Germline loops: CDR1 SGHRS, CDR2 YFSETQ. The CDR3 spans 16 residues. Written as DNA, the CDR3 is TGCGCCAGCAGCTCTGGACAGGGGGCGAACACCGGGGAGCTGTTTTTT. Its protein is CASSSGQGANTGELFF.

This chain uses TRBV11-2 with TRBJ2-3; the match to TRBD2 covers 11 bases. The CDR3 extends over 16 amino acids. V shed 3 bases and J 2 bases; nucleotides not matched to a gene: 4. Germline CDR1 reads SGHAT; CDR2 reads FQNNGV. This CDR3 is CASSFTSGGFTDTQYF. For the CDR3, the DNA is TGTGCCAGCAGCTTCACTAGCGGGGGCTTCACAGATACGCAGTATTTT.

The CDR3 DNA is TGCGCCAGCAGCCAAGATCCTAGGATCACAGATACGCAGTATTTT. Amino acid sequence: CASSQDPRITDTQYF. The chain recombines TRBV4-1 with TRBJ2-3; D is unresolved. V lost 0 bases to trimming and J lost 2 bases, with 9 bases between them. The V gene's germline CDR1 is MGHRA and CDR2 YSYEKL. The CDR3 is 15 amino acids.

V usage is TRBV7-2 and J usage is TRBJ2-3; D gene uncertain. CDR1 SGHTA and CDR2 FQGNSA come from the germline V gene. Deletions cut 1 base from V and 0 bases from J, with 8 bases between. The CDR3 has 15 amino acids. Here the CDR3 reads CASSLGASSTDTQYF. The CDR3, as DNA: TGTGCCAGCAGCTTAGGGGCGTCTAGCACAGATACGCAGTATTTT.

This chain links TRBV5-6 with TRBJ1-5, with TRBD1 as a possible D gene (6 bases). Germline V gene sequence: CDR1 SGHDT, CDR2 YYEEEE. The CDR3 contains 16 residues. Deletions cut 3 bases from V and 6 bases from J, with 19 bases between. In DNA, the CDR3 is TGTGCCAGCAGCTCCATGGGGGGGGCTACAAGTCAGCCCCAGCATTTT. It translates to CASSSMGGATSQPQHF.

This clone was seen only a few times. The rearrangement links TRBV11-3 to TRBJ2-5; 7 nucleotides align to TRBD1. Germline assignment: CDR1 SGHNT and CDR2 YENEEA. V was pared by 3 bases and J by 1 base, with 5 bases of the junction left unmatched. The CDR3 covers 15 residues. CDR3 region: CASSFSGTVQETQYF. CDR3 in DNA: TGTGCCAGCAGCTTTTCCGGGACAGTCCAAGAGACCCAGTACTTC.

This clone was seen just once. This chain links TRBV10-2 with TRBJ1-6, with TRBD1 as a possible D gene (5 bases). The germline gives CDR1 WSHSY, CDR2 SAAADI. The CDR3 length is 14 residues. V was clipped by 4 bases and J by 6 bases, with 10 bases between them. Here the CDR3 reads CASSVVTVNSPLHF. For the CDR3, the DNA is TGCGCCAGCAGTGTGGTGACAGTTAATTCACCCCTCCACTTT.

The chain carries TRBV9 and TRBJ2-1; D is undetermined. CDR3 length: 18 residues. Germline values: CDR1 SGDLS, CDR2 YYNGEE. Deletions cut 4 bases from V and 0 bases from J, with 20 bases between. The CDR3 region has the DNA TGTGCCAGCAGCCCGTACCGAGGAACGGAAAGCTCCTACAATGAGCAGTTCTTC. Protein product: CASSPYRGTESSYNEQFF. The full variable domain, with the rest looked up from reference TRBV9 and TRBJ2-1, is DSGVTQTPKHLITATGQRVTLRCSPRSGDLSVYWYQQSLDQGLQFLIQYYNGEERAKGNILERFSAQQFPDLHSELNLSSLELGDSALYFCASSPYRGTESSYNEQFFGPGTRLTVL.

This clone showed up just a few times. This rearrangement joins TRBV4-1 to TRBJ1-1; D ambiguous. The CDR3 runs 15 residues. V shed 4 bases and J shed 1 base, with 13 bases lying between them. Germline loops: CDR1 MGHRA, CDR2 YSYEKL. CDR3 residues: CASSPPEAENTEAFF. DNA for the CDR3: TGCGCCAGCAGCCCCCCCGAGGCAGAGAACACTGAAGCTTTCTTT.